One and the same sample provided the 21 T cell receptor beta chains below, sequenced in a study of blood T cells in healthy people across ages. A sample-barcoded 5' primer and a J-beta primer mix were used in a second PCR of roughly 7 to 11 cycles. Via MiXCR, TCRdb re-called the 5' RACE reads, giving one row per CDR3 protein. The sample holds more than 800,000 distinct CDR3 sequences, more than 25% seen once. The sample taken for sequencing was blood. The receptors stem from a woman of 80 years or more in good health.

This clonotype was seen repeatedly, ten times or more. V gene TRBV5-1 combines with J gene TRBJ2-5, with 11 bases aligning to TRBD2. Losses at the gene ends were 6 bases for V and 5 bases for J; bases not matched to a gene: 6. Germline V gene sequence: CDR1 SGHRS, CDR2 YFSETQ. The CDR3 has 14 amino acids. DNA of the CDR3: TGCGCCAGCACCACTAGCGGGGGAGTGGAGACCCAGTACTTC. It is translated as CASTTSGGVETQYF.

This clonotype has at least ten counts. The chain combines TRBV9 with TRBJ2-7; D gene ambiguous. The CDR3 extends over 13 amino acids. V shed 0 bases and J shed 4 bases, with 8 bases lying between them. Germline V lookup: CDR1 SGDLS, CDR2 YYNGEE. CDR3 sequence: CASSVAPEYEQYF. In DNA form, the CDR3 reads TGTGCCAGCAGCGTAGCCCCGGAGTACGAGCAGTACTTC.

This clonotype was observed at least ten times. The chain uses TRBV2 and TRBJ2-1; perhaps TRBD1 as D (6 bases). CDR1 is SNHLY and CDR2 is FYNNEI in the germline V gene. The CDR3 spans 14 residues. Trimming removed 4 bases at V and 4 bases at J, with 11 bases between. In nucleotides, the CDR3 is TGTGCCAGCAGTGTAGCAGGGGTTTACAATGAGCAGTTCTTC. Its protein is CASSVAGVYNEQFF. Combining the CDR3 with reference TRBV2 and TRBJ2-1 gives the whole variable domain EPEVTQTPSHQVTQMGQEVILRCVPISNHLYFYWYRQILGQKVEFLVSFYNNEISEKSEIFDDQFSVERPDGSNFTLKIRSTKLEDSAMYFCASSVAGVYNEQFFGPGTRLTVL.

The chain couples TRBV7-3 to TRBJ2-5, with 13 bases that match TRBD2. CDR1 and CDR2 (germline): SGHTA, FQGTGA. The CDR3 runs 16 residues. J was trimmed by 3 bases and V by 5 bases; bases with no gene match: 6. CDR3 region: CASSPGTSGAEETQYF. CDR3 DNA: TGTGCCAGCAGCCCCGGGACTAGCGGGGCAGAAGAGACCCAGTACTTC.

This chain joins TRBV28 and TRBJ1-4; 7 nucleotides line up with TRBD1. Germline values: CDR1 MDHEN, CDR2 SYDVKM. J was trimmed by 5 bases and V by 5 bases; bases with no gene match: 11. This CDR3 has 16 amino acids. CDR3 residues: CASSPYIPGQNEKLFF. The CDR3 nucleotides read TGTGCCAGCAGTCCATACATTCCGGGACAGAATGAAAAACTGTTTTTT.

As regards this clonotype: The junction does not match germline at one end; this may be a read error. V gene TRBV7-9 combines with J gene TRBJ2-3; D may be TRBD2 (6 bases). CDR3 length equals 14 residues. Germline V CDR1 and CDR2: SEHNR, FQNEAQ (reference sequence). CDR3 nucleotide sequence: TGTGCCAGCAGCTTGGGGGGATTCACGGATACGCGGTATTTT. This encodes CASSLGGFTDTRYF.

This chain links TRBV30 with TRBJ1-1; the D is unclear. The V gene lost 2 bases and the J gene lost 1 base, with 14 bases spanning the gap. The CDR3 covers 15 residues. Germline lookup yields CDR1 GTSNPN and CDR2 SVGIG (reference sequence). In DNA form, the CDR3 reads TGTGCCTGGAGTCGAGTCGACTACCGGAACACTGAAGCTTTCTTT. This gives the protein CAWSRVDYRNTEAFF.

Concerning this clonotype: A much more abundant neighbour one base away suggests this may be a read error. The chain uses TRBV5-1 and TRBJ2-5, with D possibly matching TRBD1 (5 bases). CDR3 length: 14 residues. Germline-derived CDR1 and CDR2 are SGHRS and YFSETQ. V was pared by 5 bases and J by 11 bases, with 22 bases between. CDR3 residues: CASRIRSGHNEQYF. The CDR3 coding sequence is TGCGCCAGCAGAATTAGGTCAGGACACAATGAGCAGTACTTC.

For this clonotype: It may be a read error: a sequence one base away is much more abundant. The chain employs TRBV12-3 or TRBV12-4 and TRBJ2-5; either TRBD1 or TRBD2 may fit D (5 bases each). The J call may be wrong; the DNA end is better matched by TRBJ2-7. This CDR3 has 12 residues. The CDR3 DNA reads as TGTACCAGCAGTTTAGAGGGGTTCGAGCAGTACTTC. Protein sequence: CTSSLEGFEQYF.

A remark on this clonotype: Just one base apart from a much larger clone, this may be a read error. The chain carries TRBV29-1 and TRBJ2-5, with D perhaps given as TRBD1 or TRBD2 (5 bases each). The germline gives CDR1 SQVTM, CDR2 ANQGSEA. The CDR3 is 12 residues long. With 7 bases removed from V and 1 base from J, the gap between germline ends came to 10 bases. CDR3 in amino acids: CSGDGGQETQYF. Written as DNA, the CDR3 is TGCAGCGGTGATGGGGGCCAAGAGACCCAGTACTTC.

This clonotype has at least ten counts. The chain joins TRBV7-2 to TRBJ2-7; TRBD2 agrees at 8 bases. V was clipped by 3 bases and J by 2 bases; unmatched bases: 6. Looked up from germline, CDR1 is SGHTA and CDR2 is FQGNSA. This CDR3 comprises 15 residues. In DNA, the CDR3 is TGTGCCAGCAGCTTCAGCGGGGGATGGACCTACGAGCAGTACTTC. Protein sequence: CASSFSGGWTYEQYF.

Concerning this clonotype: A read error may explain this, as a much larger clone is one base away. V and J are TRBV18 and TRBJ2-5; D not certain. V was trimmed by 8 bases and J by 5 bases, leaving 6 bases between them. Germline V CDR1 and CDR2: KGHSH, LQKENI. This CDR3 contains 10 residues. As DNA, the CDR3 is TGTGCCAGCGAAAAGGAGACCCAGTACTTC. Translation: CASEKETQYF. The full variable domain, with the rest looked up from reference TRBV18 and TRBJ2-5, is NAGVMQNPRHLVRRRGQEARLRCSPMKGHSHVYWYRQLPEEGLKFMVYLQKENIIDESGMPKERFSAEFPKEGPSILRIQQVVRGDSAAYFCASEKETQYFGPGTRLLVL.

The rearrangement links TRBV5-1 to TRBJ2-1; D not resolved. CDR3 length: 12 amino acids. Germline V gives CDR1 SGHRS, CDR2 YFSETQ. The V end lost 6 bases, the J end lost 8 bases, and 12 bases lay between the germline ends. The CDR3 bases are TGCGCCAGCATCAGCGAGGACCATGAGCAGTTCTTC. It translates to CASISEDHEQFF.

This clonotype came up many times. This rearrangement joins TRBV20-1 to TRBJ2-7, with D hard to call. V lost 1 base, J lost 3 bases, and 16 bases lay in between. Looked up from germline, CDR1 is DFQATT and CDR2 is SNEGSKA (reference sequence). The CDR3 extends over 15 amino acids. The CDR3 sequence is CSARVRRTGSYEQYF. The DNA for the CDR3 is TGCAGTGCTAGAGTACGCCGGACCGGCAGCTACGAGCAGTACTTC.

This clonotype has a count of ten or more. This chain links TRBV29-1 with TRBJ2-3; 9 nucleotides agree with TRBD1. Germline V gene sequence: CDR1 SQVTM, CDR2 ANQGSEA. The CDR3 loop spans 13 amino acids. V was clipped by 5 bases and J by 4 bases; unmatched bases: 4. CDR3 coding DNA: TGCAGCGTTAGCGGGACAGGGTCAGATACGCAGTATTTT. Its translation: CSVSGTGSDTQYF.

At least ten counts were recorded for this clonotype. The chain carries TRBV7-2 and TRBJ2-4; D is unresolved. Germline assignment: CDR1 SGHTA and CDR2 FQGNSA. With 5 bases removed from V and 7 bases from J, the gap between germline ends came to 9 bases. The CDR3 consists of 12 residues. As DNA, the CDR3 is TGTGCCAGCAGCCTTGACATGAACATTCAGTACTTC. Protein sequence: CASSLDMNIQYF.

The table lists this clonotype with a few counts. The gene calls are TRBV3-1 and TRBJ2-5; possible D gene TRBD2, 6 bases. Germline V gene lookup returns CDR1 LGHDT and CDR2 YNNKEL (reference sequence). The ends were cut back, 1 base at V and 13 bases at J, with 16 bases in the middle. The CDR3 length is 13 residues. As DNA, the CDR3 is TGTGCCAGCAGCCAAGCGGAGGGCTTCGAGCGGTACTTC. Protein: CASSQAEGFERYF.

This clonotype was observed a handful of times. The chain recombines TRBV6-2 or TRBV6-3 with TRBJ2-7; a possible D gene is TRBD2 (6 bases). CDR1 and CDR2 (germline): MNHEY, SVGEGT. The CDR3 contains 14 residues. Trimming took off 2 bases at V and 3 bases at J, with 11 bases between the two ends. Here the CDR3 DNA reads TGTGCCAGCAGTTACGCTAGCGAGAGCTACGAGCAGTACTTC. This sequence encodes CASSYASESYEQYF.

This clonotype occurred many times. The chain recombines TRBV7-2 with TRBJ2-3; 9 bases map to TRBD2. Germline loops: CDR1 SGHTA, CDR2 FQGNSA. The ends lost 0 bases at V and 5 bases at J; junction bases unmatched: 0. The CDR3 has 14 amino acids. Here the CDR3 reads CASSLALAGDTQYF. The DNA for the CDR3 is TGTGCCAGCAGCTTAGCACTAGCGGGAGATACGCAGTATTTT.

This clonotype appeared a few times. The chain couples TRBV6-2 or TRBV6-3 to TRBJ2-5; 11 bases are a match to TRBD1. With V trimmed by 7 bases and J by 5 bases, 12 bases remained unmatched. Germline V lookup: CDR1 MNHEY, CDR2 SVGEGT. CDR3 size: 16 residues. The CDR3 DNA is TGTGCCAGCAACAAAGGACAGGGGGCTTATGGGGAGACCCAGTACTTC. Its translation: CASNKGQGAYGETQYF.

This clonotype was counted a few times. Since a much larger clone is just one base distant, this may be a read error. CDR3 in amino acids: CASRTGLLSSYNEQYF. The CDR3 region has the DNA TGTGCCAGCAGAACGGGACTCCTAAGCTCCTACAATGAGCAGTACTTC. The chain couples TRBV6-2 or TRBV6-3 to TRBJ2-5; possible D gene TRBD2, 6 bases. V gave up 6 bases and J gave up 11 bases, with 28 bases separating them. This CDR3 has 16 residues. CDR1 and CDR2 from the germline V gene are MNHEY and SVGEGT.